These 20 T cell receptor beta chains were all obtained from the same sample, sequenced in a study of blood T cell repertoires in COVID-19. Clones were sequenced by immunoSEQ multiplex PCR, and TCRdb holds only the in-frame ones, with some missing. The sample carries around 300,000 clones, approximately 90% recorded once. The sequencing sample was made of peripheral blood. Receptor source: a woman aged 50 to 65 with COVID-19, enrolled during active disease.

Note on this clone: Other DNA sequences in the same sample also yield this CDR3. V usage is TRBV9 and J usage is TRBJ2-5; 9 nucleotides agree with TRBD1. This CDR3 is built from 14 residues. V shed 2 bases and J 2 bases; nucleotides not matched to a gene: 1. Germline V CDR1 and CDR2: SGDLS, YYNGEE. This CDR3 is CASSVGTGQETQYF. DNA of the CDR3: TGTGCCAGCAGCGTTGGGACAGGGCAAGAGACCCAGTACTTC. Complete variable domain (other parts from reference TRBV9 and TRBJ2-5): DSGVTQTPKHLITATGQRVTLRCSPRSGDLSVYWYQQSLDQGLQFLIQYYNGEERAKGNILERFSAQQFPDLHSELNLSSLELGDSALYFCASSVGTGQETQYFGPGTRLLVL.

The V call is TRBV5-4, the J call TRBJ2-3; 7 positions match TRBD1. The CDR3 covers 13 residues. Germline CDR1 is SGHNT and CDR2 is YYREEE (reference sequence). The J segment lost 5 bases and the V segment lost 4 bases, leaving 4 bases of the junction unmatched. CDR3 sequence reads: CASSPDREDTQYF. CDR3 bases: TGTGCCAGCAGCCCCGACAGGGAAGATACGCAGTATTTT.

CDR3 protein: CASSHREEFGYTF. As DNA, the CDR3 is TGTGCCAGCAGCCATCGAGAGGAGTTCGGCTACACCTTC. V and J are TRBV14 and TRBJ1-2; D remains unclear. Germline V lookup: CDR1 SGHDN, CDR2 FVKESK. V was trimmed by 3 bases and J by 8 bases, leaving 13 bases between them. CDR3 size: 13 residues.

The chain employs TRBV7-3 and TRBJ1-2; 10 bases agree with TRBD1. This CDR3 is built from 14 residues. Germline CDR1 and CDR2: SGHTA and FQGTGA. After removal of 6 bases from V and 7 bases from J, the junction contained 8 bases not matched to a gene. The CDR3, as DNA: TGTGCCAGCAGTACGGGACAGGGGTTTATTGGCTACACCTTC. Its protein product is CASSTGQGFIGYTF.

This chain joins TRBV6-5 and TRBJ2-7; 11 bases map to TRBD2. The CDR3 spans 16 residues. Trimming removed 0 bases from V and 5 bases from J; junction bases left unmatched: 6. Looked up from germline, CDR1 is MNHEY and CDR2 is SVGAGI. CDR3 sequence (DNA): TGTGCCAGCAGTTACTCGAAACTAGCGGGAGTAAACGAGCAGTACTTC. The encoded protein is CASSYSKLAGVNEQYF.

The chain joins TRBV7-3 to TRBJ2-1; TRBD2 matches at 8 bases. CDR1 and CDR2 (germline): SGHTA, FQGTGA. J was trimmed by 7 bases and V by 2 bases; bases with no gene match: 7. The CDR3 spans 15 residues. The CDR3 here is CASSLYWTSLNEQFF. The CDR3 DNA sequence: TGTGCCAGCAGCTTATATTGGACTAGCTTAAATGAGCAGTTCTTC.

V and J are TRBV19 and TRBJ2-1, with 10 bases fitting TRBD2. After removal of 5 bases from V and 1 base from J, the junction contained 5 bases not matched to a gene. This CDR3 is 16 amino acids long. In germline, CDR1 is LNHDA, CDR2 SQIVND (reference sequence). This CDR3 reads CASSLSGRPSYNEQFF. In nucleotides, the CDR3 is TGTGCCAGTAGTCTTAGCGGGAGGCCTTCCTACAATGAGCAGTTCTTC.

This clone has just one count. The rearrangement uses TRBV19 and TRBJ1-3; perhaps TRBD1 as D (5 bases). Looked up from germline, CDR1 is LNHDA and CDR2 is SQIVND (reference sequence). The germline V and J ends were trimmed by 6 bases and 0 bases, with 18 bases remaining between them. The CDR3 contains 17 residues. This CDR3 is CASRGIGRTTSGNTIYF. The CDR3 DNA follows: TGTGCCAGTAGAGGGATCGGCAGGACAACCTCTGGAAACACCATATATTTT.

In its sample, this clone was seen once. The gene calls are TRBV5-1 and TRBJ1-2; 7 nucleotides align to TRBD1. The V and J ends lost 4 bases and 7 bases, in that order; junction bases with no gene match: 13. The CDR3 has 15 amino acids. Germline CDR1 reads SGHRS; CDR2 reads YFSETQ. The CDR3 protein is CASSVKGGPGSGYTF. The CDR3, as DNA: TGCGCCAGCAGCGTAAAAGGGGGCCCAGGGTCTGGCTACACCTTC.

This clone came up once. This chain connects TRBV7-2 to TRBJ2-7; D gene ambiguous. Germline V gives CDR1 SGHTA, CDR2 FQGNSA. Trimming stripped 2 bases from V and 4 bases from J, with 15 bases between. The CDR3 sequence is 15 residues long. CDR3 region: CASSLFGGGSYEQYF. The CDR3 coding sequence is TGTGCCAGCAGCTTATTCGGTGGCGGCTCATACGAGCAGTACTTC.

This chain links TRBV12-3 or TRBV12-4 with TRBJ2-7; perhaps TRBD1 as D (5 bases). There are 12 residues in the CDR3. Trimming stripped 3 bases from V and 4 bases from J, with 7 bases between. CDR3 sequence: CASSFKGYEQYF. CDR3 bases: TGTGCCAGCAGTTTTAAGGGGTACGAGCAGTACTTC.

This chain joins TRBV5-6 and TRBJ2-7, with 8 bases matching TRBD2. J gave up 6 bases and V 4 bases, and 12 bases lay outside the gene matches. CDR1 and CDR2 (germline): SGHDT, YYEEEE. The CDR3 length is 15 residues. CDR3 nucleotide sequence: TGTGCCAGCAGCGGTACTAGCGGCCTTCTACTCGAGCAGTACTTC. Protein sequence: CASSGTSGLLLEQYF.

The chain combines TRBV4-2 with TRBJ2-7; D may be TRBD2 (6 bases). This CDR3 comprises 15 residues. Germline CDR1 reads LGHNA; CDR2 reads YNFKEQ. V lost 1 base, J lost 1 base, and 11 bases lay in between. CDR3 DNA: TGTGCCAGCAGCCAAGCGACGGGAGCTTCCTACGAGCAGTACTTC. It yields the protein CASSQATGASYEQYF.

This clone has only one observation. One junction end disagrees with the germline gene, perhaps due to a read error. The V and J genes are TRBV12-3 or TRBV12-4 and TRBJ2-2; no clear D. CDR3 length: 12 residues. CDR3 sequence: CALRKQAGELFF. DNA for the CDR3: TGCGCTCTCCGAAAGCAGGCCGGGGAGCTGTTTTTT.

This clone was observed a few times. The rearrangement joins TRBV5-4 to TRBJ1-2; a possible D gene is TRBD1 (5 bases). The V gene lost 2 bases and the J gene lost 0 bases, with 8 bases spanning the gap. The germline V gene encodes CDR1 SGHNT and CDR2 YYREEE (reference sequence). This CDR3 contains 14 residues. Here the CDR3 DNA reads TGTGCCAGCAGCTTAAACAGGCCTAACTATGGCTACACCTTC. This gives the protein CASSLNRPNYGYTF.

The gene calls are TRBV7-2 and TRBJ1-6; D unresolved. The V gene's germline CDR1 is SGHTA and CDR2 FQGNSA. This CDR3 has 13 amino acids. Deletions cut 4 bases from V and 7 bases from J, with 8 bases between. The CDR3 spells CASSSEFNSPLHF. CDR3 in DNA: TGTGCCAGCAGCTCTGAGTTCAATTCACCCCTCCACTTT.

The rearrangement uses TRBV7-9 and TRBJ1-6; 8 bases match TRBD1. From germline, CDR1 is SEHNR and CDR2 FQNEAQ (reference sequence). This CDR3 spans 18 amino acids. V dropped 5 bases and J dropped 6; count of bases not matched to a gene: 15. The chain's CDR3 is CASSIGTGVPRINSPLHF. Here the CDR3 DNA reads TGTGCCAGCAGCATCGGGACAGGTGTCCCCAGGATTAATTCACCCCTCCACTTT.

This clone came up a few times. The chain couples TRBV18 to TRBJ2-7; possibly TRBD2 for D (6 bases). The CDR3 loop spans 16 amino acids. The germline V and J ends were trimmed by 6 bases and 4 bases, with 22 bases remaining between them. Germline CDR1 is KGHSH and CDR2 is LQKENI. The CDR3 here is CASSAGLGTAGYEQYF. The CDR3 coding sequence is TGTGCCAGCTCCGCGGGGCTCGGGACCGCTGGGTACGAGCAGTACTTC.

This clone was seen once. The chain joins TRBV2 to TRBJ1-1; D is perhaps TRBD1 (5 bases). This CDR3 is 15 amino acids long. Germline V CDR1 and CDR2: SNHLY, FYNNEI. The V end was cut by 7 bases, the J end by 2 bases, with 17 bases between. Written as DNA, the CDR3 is TGTGCCAGCACGGGAGGGAGGGGCCTAAACACTGAAGCTTTCTTT. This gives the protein CASTGGRGLNTEAFF.

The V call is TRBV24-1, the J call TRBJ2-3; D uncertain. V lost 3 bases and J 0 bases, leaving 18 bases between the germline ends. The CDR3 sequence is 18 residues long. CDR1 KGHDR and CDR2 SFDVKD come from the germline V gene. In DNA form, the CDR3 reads TGTGCCACCAGTGATAGTAGGCGACTCCTCCTAAGCACAGATACGCAGTATTTT. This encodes CATSDSRRLLLSTDTQYF.